This T cell receptor beta chain appears in the sequencing data of a study of cytotoxic CD8 clonotypes in ibrutinib-treated CLL. V was clipped by 6 bases and J by 7 bases, with 13 bases between them. Germline V gene data show CDR1 as DFQATT and CDR2 as SNEGSKA (reference sequence). The CDR3 has 11 amino acids. This table comes from immunoSEQ multiplex PCR, and its TCRdb copy is limited to in-frame clones, with some not included. The table records some 140,000 clones, 91% of them present only once. This clone was seen a few times. The chain combines TRBV20-1 with TRBJ2-7; D possibly uses TRBD1 or TRBD2 (5 bases each). This sample comprised PBMCs, obtained after 12 months of ibrutinib treatment. The receptor was isolated from a human donor with chronic lymphocytic leukemia. DNA for the CDR3: TGCAGTGCAAGCCTTTGGGGGGAGCAGTACTTC. Translating gives CSASLWGEQYF.